The T cell receptor beta chain under discussion was sequenced for a study of control samples from healthy donors and cancer patients (dated by TCRdb to the early 2020s). V lost 3 bases and J lost 7 bases, and the count of bases not matched to a germline gene is 5. Reading the germline V gene (reference sequence) gives CDR1 SEHNR and CDR2 FQNEAQ. Including cysteine and phenylalanine, the CDR3 has 14 amino acids. Here the CDR3 DNA is all that survives: 42 bases in frame from base 1. Points on this clone: The antigen this receptor binds is unknown. The input lacks base qualities; no much larger clone sits a single base away.

The library was made by the immunoSEQ multiplex PCR assay. TCRdb mirrors the immuneACCESS table, restricted to in-frame sequences. Some clones are absent from its copies; in checked studies, under half trace to an unresolved V gene, and the reason for the others is unknown. The table for this sample lists approximately 100,000 clones; about 89% of them were counted only once. The ten largest clones represent around 17% of the sample. The clonotype originates from a woman between 50 and 59 years old in good health. This chain joins TRBV7-9 to TRBJ1-5; TRBD1 aligns with 8 central bases. The sample was blood. The sequenced DNA is TGTGCCAGCAGCTTCCAGGGGGCTGAACAGCCCCAGCATTTT. Its protein is CASSFQGAEQPQHF.